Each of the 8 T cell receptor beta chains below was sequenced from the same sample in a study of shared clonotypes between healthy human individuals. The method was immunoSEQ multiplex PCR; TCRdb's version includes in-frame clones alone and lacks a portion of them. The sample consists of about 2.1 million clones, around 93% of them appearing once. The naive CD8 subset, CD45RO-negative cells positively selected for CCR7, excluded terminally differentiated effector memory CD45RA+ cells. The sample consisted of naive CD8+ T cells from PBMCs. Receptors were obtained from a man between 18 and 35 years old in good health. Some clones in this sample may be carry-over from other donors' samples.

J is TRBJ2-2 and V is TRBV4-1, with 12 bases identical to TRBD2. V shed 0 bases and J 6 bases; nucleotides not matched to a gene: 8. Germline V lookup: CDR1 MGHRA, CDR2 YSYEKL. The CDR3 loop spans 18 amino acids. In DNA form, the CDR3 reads TGCGCCAGCAGCCAAGATCCCCCTAGCGGGAGGGCCCCCGGGGAGCTGTTTTTT. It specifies CASSQDPPSGRAPGELFF.

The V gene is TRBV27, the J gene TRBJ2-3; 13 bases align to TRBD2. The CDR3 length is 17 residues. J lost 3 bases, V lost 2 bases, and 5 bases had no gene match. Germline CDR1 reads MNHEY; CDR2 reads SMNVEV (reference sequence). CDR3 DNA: TGTGCCAGCAGTTTAAGGACTAGCGGGAGTTTTACAGATACGCAGTATTTT. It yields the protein CASSLRTSGSFTDTQYF.

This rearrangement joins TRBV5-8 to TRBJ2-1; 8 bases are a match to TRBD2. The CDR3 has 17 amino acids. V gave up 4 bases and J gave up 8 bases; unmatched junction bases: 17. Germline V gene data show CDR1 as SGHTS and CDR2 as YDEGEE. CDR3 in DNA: TGTGCCAGCAGCGCTCCGACTAGCGCGACCCCGGCGGATGAGCAGTTCTTC. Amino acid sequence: CASSAPTSATPADEQFF.

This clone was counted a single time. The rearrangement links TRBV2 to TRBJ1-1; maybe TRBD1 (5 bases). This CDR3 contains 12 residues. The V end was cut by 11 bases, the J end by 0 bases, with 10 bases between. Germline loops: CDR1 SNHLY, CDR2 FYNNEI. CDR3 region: CAGGTVNTEAFF. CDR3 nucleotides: TGTGCCGGGGGGACGGTGAACACTGAAGCTTTCTTT. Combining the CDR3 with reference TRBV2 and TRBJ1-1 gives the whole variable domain EPEVTQTPSHQVTQMGQEVILRCVPISNHLYFYWYRQILGQKVEFLVSFYNNEISEKSEIFDDQFSVERPDGSNFTLKIRSTKLEDSAMYFCAGGTVNTEAFFGQGTRLTVV.

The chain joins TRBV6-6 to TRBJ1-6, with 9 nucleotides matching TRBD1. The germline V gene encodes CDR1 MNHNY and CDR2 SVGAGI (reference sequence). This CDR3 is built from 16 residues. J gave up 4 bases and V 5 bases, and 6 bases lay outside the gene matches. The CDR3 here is CASSRGQGEYNSPLHF. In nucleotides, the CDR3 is TGTGCCAGCAGTAGGGGACAGGGCGAGTATAATTCACCCCTCCACTTT.

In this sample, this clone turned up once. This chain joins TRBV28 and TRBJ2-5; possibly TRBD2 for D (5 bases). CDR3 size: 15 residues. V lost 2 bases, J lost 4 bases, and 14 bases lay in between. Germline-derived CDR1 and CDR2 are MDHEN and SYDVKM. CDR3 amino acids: CASSLTLGRGETQYF. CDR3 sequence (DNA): TGTGCCAGCAGTTTAACCCTGGGTCGGGGAGAGACCCAGTACTTC.

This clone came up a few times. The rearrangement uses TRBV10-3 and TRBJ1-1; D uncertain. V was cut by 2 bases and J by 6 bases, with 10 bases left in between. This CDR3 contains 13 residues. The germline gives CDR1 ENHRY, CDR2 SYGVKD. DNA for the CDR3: TGTGCCATCAGTGAGCGTCTACGGTCTGAAGCTTTCTTT. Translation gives CAISERLRSEAFF.

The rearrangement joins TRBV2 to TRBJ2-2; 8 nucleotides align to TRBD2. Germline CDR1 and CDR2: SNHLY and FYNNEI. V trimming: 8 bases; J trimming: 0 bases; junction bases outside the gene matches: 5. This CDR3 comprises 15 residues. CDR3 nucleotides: TGTGCCAGCGTGAGGCGGGAGGCGAACACCGGGGAGCTGTTTTTT. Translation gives CASVRREANTGELFF.